The 19 T cell receptor beta chains presented below share a single source sample, sequenced in a study of identifying expanded T cells in peripheral blood. The protocol was immunoSEQ multiplex PCR, while the TCRdb copy is restricted to in-frame clones and leaves out a portion. The table shows 50,000 or so clones, with roughly nine tenths occurring only once. Sequenced input: blood. The receptors stem from a person aged 18 to 69 in good health.

V gene TRBV28 combines with J gene TRBJ1-1, with 8 bases fitting TRBD1. The V segment lost 2 bases and the J segment 5 bases; nucleotides outside the gene matches: 4. From germline, CDR1 is MDHEN and CDR2 SYDVKM. This CDR3 is built from 14 residues. The CDR3 loop is CASSLQGAWTEAFF. CDR3 nucleotide sequence: TGTGCCAGCAGTTTACAGGGGGCATGGACTGAAGCTTTCTTT.

V usage is TRBV19 and J usage is TRBJ1-4, with 7 bases aligning to TRBD1. Trimming cost V 3 bases and J 5 bases; bases outside gene matches: 12. Per the germline V gene, CDR1 is LNHDA and CDR2 is SQIVND (reference sequence). The CDR3 is 17 amino acids. The DNA of the CDR3 is TGTGCCAGTAGTATTAAGGGGGCCGGGACGGAAAATGAAAAACTGTTTTTT. This translates into CASSIKGAGTENEKLFF.

J is TRBJ2-3 and V is TRBV7-2, with D unclear. V was trimmed by 5 bases and J by 0 bases, leaving 3 bases between them. The CDR3 contains 12 residues. The germline V gene encodes CDR1 SGHTA and CDR2 FQGNSA. As DNA, the CDR3 is TGTGCCAGCAGCCAGAGCACAGATACGCAGTATTTT. Its protein is CASSQSTDTQYF.

The rearrangement joins TRBV28 to TRBJ1-3; D ambiguous. V was pared by 9 bases and J by 0 bases, with 6 bases between. In germline, CDR1 is MDHEN, CDR2 SYDVKM. The CDR3 contains 12 residues. CDR3 in DNA: TGTGCCAGTAGGAGCTCTGGAAACACCATATATTTT. Protein product: CASRSSGNTIYF.

This chain joins TRBV9 and TRBJ2-7, with TRBD2 matching 11 bases. V shed 2 bases, J shed 0 bases, and the junction held 1 base outside the gene matches. Germline-derived CDR1 and CDR2 are SGDLS and YYNGEE. This CDR3 is 15 amino acids long. The CDR3 reads CASSVGTSGSYEQYF. The CDR3 DNA reads as TGTGCCAGCAGCGTGGGGACTAGCGGCTCCTACGAGCAGTACTTC.

The CDR3 DNA reads as TGTGCCAGCAGTGAAAATGGAGCGGTTCAAGAGACCCAGTACTTC. Translating it yields CASSENGAVQETQYF. This chain connects TRBV2 to TRBJ2-5, with a tentative D call TRBD2 (5 bases). The CDR3 totals 15 residues. The germline V gene has CDR1 SNHLY and CDR2 FYNNEI. V shed 2 bases and J shed 2 bases, with 12 bases lying between them.

V and J are TRBV4-3 and TRBJ2-7; 11 bases match TRBD1. The CDR3 is 16 residues long. Germline assignment: CDR1 LGHNA and CDR2 YSLEER. The trim removed 0 bases at V and 5 bases at J, leaving 6 bases unmatched. In DNA, the CDR3 is TGCGCCAGCAGCCAAGATGGGGGACAGGGGGAGGACGAGCAGTACTTC. Translated: CASSQDGGQGEDEQYF.

The chain couples TRBV7-9 to TRBJ2-7; TRBD1 matches 9 bases. J was trimmed by 5 bases and V by 5 bases; bases with no gene match: 13. Germline V gives CDR1 SEHNR, CDR2 FQNEAQ (reference sequence). This CDR3 region has 16 residues. The CDR3 DNA reads TGTGCCAGCAGCCCTCAGGGGGGACAGGGAAACAACGAGCAGTACTTC. It specifies CASSPQGGQGNNEQYF.

This chain connects TRBV6-5 to TRBJ2-5, with D perhaps being TRBD1 or TRBD2 (5 bases each). The ends were cut back, 0 bases at V and 2 bases at J, with 7 bases in the middle. The germline gives CDR1 MNHEY, CDR2 SVGAGI. The CDR3 contains 14 residues. The chain's CDR3 is CASSYSGVQETQYF. The CDR3 nucleotides read TGTGCCAGCAGTTACTCGGGGGTACAAGAGACCCAGTACTTC.

The V call is TRBV11-2, the J call TRBJ2-1; 13 nucleotides match TRBD2. Trimming cost V 9 bases and J 9 bases; bases outside gene matches: 8. Germline lookup yields CDR1 SGHAT and CDR2 FQNNGV. The CDR3 totals 14 residues. Here the CDR3 reads CASFRLAGGSEQFF. DNA of the CDR3: TGTGCCAGTTTCCGACTAGCGGGGGGCTCTGAGCAGTTCTTC.

The rearrangement links TRBV15 to TRBJ2-5; 14 bases agree with TRBD2. CDR3 size: 15 residues. The ends lost 5 bases at V and 10 bases at J; junction bases unmatched: 9. Germline V gives CDR1 LNHNV, CDR2 YYDKDF (reference sequence). The CDR3 reads CATSRGLAGALIQYF. The CDR3 DNA sequence: TGTGCCACCAGCCGGGGACTAGCGGGGGCCTTGATCCAGTACTTC.

The chain carries TRBV6-1 and TRBJ2-7; TRBD1 agrees at 9 bases. V trimming: 6 bases; J trimming: 6 bases; junction bases outside the gene matches: 6. Germline V gives CDR1 MNHNS, CDR2 SASEGT. CDR3 length: 13 residues. The CDR3 loop is CASRGQGLGEQYF. In nucleotides, the CDR3 is TGTGCCAGCAGGGGACAGGGACTTGGCGAGCAGTACTTC.

The V gene is TRBV5-1, the J gene TRBJ2-3; D unclear. CDR3 length: 12 residues. Germline lookup yields CDR1 SGHRS and CDR2 YFSETQ. V shed 4 bases and J shed 1 base, with 4 bases lying between them. CDR3 amino acids: CASSPGTDTQYF. The CDR3 coding sequence is TGCGCCAGCAGCCCTGGCACAGATACGCAGTATTTT.

The chain uses TRBV2 and TRBJ1-5, with 7 bases that match TRBD1. This CDR3 spans 15 amino acids. After removal of 6 bases from V and 4 bases from J, the junction contained 9 bases not matched to a gene. CDR1 and CDR2 (germline): SNHLY, FYNNEI. Here the CDR3 DNA reads TGTGCCAGCAGCCGGGGGGACAGTATGAATCAGCCCCAGCATTTT. Translated, it gives CASSRGDSMNQPQHF.

V and J are TRBV4-3 and TRBJ2-2; D is unclear. CDR3 length: 15 residues. The V and J ends lost 2 bases and 4 bases respectively, with 11 bases between them. Looked up from germline, CDR1 is LGHNA and CDR2 is YSLEER. The CDR3 nucleotides are TGCGCCAGCAGCCAACAGCCCCCGCGCACCGGGGAGCTGTTTTTT. This sequence encodes CASSQQPPRTGELFF.

This clone is a singleton in its sample. The chain carries TRBV10-3 and TRBJ2-5, with a tentative D call TRBD2 (5 bases). The V gene lost 0 bases and the J gene lost 5 bases, with 16 bases spanning the gap. CDR1 is ENHRY, CDR2 SYGVKD, per germline. CDR3 length equals 16 residues. The CDR3 DNA sequence: TGTGCCATCAGTGAGTCGCCGCTCCGGGGTGGTGAGACCCAGTACTTC. Amino acids: CAISESPLRGGETQYF.

This sequence joins TRBV18 and TRBJ2-1; 10 bases agree with TRBD1. The V and J ends lost 2 bases and 9 bases, in that order; junction bases with no gene match: 10. CDR1 and CDR2 from the germline V gene are KGHSH and LQKENI. This CDR3 contains 16 residues. The CDR3 nucleotides read TGTGCCAGCTCACCATCAACCGGGACAGGGGTTAGTGAGCAGTTCTTC. Protein product: CASSPSTGTGVSEQFF.

V and J are TRBV2 and TRBJ2-2, with 8 bases fitting TRBD1. This CDR3 is built from 15 residues. Unmatched junction bases numbered 6, after V lost 6 bases and J lost 3 bases. The germline gives CDR1 SNHLY, CDR2 FYNNEI. CDR3 protein: CASSPDRADTGELFF. In DNA, the CDR3 is TGTGCCAGCAGCCCGGACAGGGCGGACACCGGGGAGCTGTTTTTT. The whole variable domain, remainder taken from reference TRBV2 and TRBJ2-2, is EPEVTQTPSHQVTQMGQEVILRCVPISNHLYFYWYRQILGQKVEFLVSFYNNEISEKSEIFDDQFSVERPDGSNFTLKIRSTKLEDSAMYFCASSPDRADTGELFFGEGSRLTVL.

The chain recombines TRBV29-1 with TRBJ2-7; 10 nucleotides align to TRBD1. After removal of 7 bases from V and 2 bases from J, the junction contained 5 bases not matched to a gene. Looked up from germline, CDR1 is SQVTM and CDR2 is ANQGSEA. This CDR3 comprises 13 residues. The CDR3 reads CSGRTGGTYEQYF. In DNA form, the CDR3 reads TGCAGCGGACGGACAGGGGGGACCTACGAGCAGTACTTC.